Shown below are 4 T cell receptor beta chains from a single sample sequenced in a study of CD8+ T cells in alopecia areata. TCR sequencing used cDNA made by reverse transcription of extracted RNA. The method was immunoSEQ multiplex PCR; TCRdb's version includes in-frame clones alone and lacks a portion of them. The sample has about 120,000 clones; 55% to 70% are singletons. The sequenced material came from CD4+ T cells sorted from blood. The receptors come from a human donor in good health.

The chain combines TRBV25-1 with TRBJ2-7; TRBD2 matches at 7 bases. Germline trimming cut 3 bases from V and 3 bases from J; bases unmatched to any gene: 5. This CDR3 comprises 14 residues. Germline V CDR1 and CDR2: MGHDK, SYGVNS. CDR3 loop: CASSDPGGIYEQYF. CDR3 sequence (DNA): TGTGCCAGCAGTGACCCCGGGGGGATCTACGAGCAGTACTTC.

A word on this clone: Distinct nucleotide sequences in the sample also encode this CDR3. The CDR3 DNA reads TGTGCCAGCAGCTTACCGGGGGGGGAGACCCAGTACTTC. Translated, it gives CASSLPGGETQYF. The V gene is TRBV7-6, the J gene TRBJ2-5, with 8 bases matching TRBD2. This CDR3 is built from 13 residues. Germline CDR1 reads SGHVS; CDR2 reads FNYEAQ. V lost 2 bases, J lost 5 bases, and 1 base stayed unmatched. The full variable domain, completed using reference TRBV7-6 and TRBJ2-5, is GAGVSQSPRYKVTKRGQDVALRCDPISGHVSLYWYRQALGQGPEFLTYFNYEAQQDKSGLPNDRFSAERPEGSISTLTIQRTEQRDSAMYRCASSLPGGETQYFGPGTRLLVL.

A remark on this clone: The same CDR3 arises from other DNA sequences in this sample as well. The chain recombines TRBV29-1 with TRBJ1-1; D is undetermined. Germline V lookup: CDR1 SQVTM, CDR2 ANQGSEA. V dropped 3 bases and J dropped 1 base, with 6 bases sitting between them. The length of the CDR3 is 12 residues. The CDR3 loop is CSVDSGNTEAFF. The CDR3 nucleotides are TGCAGCGTTGACAGCGGGAACACTGAAGCTTTCTTT.

The table lists this clone with many counts. V gene TRBV28 combines with J gene TRBJ2-6; tentative D call: TRBD2 (5 bases). This CDR3 is 19 amino acids long. Trimming took 8 bases from V and 2 from J, leaving 25 bases between them. Per the germline V gene, CDR1 is MDHEN and CDR2 is SYDVKM. The CDR3 bases are TGTGCCAGCGCCCCGGGGTGGTCGGCAGTTAGTACTGGGGCCAACGTCCTGACTTTC. Its protein product is CASAPGWSAVSTGANVLTF.